This T cell receptor beta chain was observed in a study of T cell repertoires in cytomegalovirus infection. Across the study: Newly reported HLA-C-restricted and thoroughly characterized HLA-B-restricted CMV epitopes were employed. Matching HLA type, along with CMV infection, was indicated by public TCR beta signatures.

MiXCR, applied by TCRdb to the reads, yields one record per CDR3 protein. The data contain about 770,000 distinct CDR3 sequences, about 28% of them singletons. Germline loops: CDR1 MNHEY, CDR2 SVGAGI. This CDR3 contains 14 residues. Trimming took off 6 bases at V and 3 bases at J, with 15 bases between the two ends. This clonotype was observed a few times. What it binds is unknown. Overall study results and limits: Cumulative frequency of public TCR beta families picked out carriers of CMV plus the relevant HLA. It was HLA-C-restricted CMV-specific TCR beta clonotypes that dominated the response ex vivo.

This chain uses TRBV6-5 with TRBJ2-7; D possibly corresponds to TRBD1 (5 bases). The sequence came from a human donor in good health (CMV status not recorded). Some clones in this sample may be carry-over from other donors' samples. This sample comprised cultured CD8+ T cells from PBMCs, obtained from culture after CMV antigen stimulation. This CDR3 is CASSPRTSLYEQYV. The CDR3 bases are TGTGCCAGCAGCCCTCGGACATCACTCTACGAGCAGTACGTC.